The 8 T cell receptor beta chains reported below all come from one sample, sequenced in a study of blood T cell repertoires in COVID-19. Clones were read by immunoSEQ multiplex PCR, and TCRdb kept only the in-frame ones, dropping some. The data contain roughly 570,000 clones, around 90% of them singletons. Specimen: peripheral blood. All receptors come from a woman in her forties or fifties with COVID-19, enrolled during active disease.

Here the CDR3 DNA reads TGTGCCAGCAGTTCCAGGGGGCAGGTCACTGAAGCTTTCTTT. Protein product: CASSSRGQVTEAFF. V usage is TRBV6-5 and J usage is TRBJ1-1; TRBD1 matches 8 bases. V shed 4 bases and J 4 bases; nucleotides not matched to a gene: 5. This CDR3 comprises 14 residues. The germline CDR1 and CDR2 sequences are MNHEY and SVGAGI.

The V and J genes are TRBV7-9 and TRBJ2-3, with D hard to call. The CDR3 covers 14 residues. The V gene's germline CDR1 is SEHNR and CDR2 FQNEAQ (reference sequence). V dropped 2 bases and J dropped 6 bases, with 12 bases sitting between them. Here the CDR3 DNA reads TGTGCCAGCAGCTTACCAGCCGGCAGGGATACGCAGTATTTT. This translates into CASSLPAGRDTQYF.

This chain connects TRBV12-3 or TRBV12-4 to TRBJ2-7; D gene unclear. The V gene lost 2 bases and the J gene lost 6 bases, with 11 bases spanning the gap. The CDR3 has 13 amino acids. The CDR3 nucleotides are TGTGCCAGCAGTTTACTGGGTAGCAGCGAGCAGTACTTC. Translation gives CASSLLGSSEQYF.

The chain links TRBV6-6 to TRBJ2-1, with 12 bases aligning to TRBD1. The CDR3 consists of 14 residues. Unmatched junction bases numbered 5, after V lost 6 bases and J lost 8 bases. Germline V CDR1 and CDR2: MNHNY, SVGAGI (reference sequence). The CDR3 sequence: CASSGTGGYDEQFF. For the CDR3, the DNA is TGTGCCAGCAGCGGGACAGGGGGCTATGATGAGCAGTTCTTC.

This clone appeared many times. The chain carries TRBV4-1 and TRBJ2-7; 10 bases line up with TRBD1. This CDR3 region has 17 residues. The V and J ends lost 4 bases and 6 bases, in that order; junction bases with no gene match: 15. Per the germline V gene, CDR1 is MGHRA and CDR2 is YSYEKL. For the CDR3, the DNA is TGCGCCAGCAGCCGCGAACCGACAGGGGGCGTAAAGTCCGAGCAGTACTTC. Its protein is CASSREPTGGVKSEQYF.

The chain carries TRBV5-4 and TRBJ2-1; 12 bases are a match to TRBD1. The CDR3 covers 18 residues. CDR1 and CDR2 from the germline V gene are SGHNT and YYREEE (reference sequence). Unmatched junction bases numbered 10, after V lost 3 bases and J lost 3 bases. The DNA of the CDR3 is TGTGCCAGCAGCTCGACTGGCGGGACAGGGGGCCACTACAATGAGCAGTTCTTC. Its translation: CASSSTGGTGGHYNEQFF.

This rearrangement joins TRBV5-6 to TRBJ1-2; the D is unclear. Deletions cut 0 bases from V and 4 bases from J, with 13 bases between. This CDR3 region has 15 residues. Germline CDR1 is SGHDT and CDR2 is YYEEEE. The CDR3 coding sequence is TGTGCCAGCAGCTTGGGTATACAGACCCTCTATGGCTACACCTTC. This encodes CASSLGIQTLYGYTF.

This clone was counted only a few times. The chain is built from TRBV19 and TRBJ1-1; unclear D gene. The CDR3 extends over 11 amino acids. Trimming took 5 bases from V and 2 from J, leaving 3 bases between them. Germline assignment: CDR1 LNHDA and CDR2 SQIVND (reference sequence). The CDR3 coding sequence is TGTGCCAGTAGTTCTAACACTGAAGCTTTCTTT. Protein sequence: CASSSNTEAFF.